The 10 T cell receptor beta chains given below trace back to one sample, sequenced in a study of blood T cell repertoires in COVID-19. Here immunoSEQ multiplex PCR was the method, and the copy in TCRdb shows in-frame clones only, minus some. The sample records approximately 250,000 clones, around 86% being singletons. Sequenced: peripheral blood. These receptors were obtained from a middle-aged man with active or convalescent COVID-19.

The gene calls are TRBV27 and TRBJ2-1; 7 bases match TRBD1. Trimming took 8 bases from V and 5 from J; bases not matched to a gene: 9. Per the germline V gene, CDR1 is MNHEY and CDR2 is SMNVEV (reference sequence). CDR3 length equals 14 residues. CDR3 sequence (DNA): TGTGCCAGCTCCCTTGGGACAGTGGACAATGAGCAGTTCTTC. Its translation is CASSLGTVDNEQFF.

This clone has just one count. The CDR3 protein is CSASSTGKLFF. Written as DNA, the CDR3 is TGCAGTGCTAGTTCCACGGGAAAACTGTTTTTT. This chain uses TRBV20-1 with TRBJ1-4; D unclear. This CDR3 has 11 residues. The germline gives CDR1 DFQATT, CDR2 SNEGSKA (reference sequence). The V end was cut by 3 bases, the J end by 10 bases, with 9 bases between.

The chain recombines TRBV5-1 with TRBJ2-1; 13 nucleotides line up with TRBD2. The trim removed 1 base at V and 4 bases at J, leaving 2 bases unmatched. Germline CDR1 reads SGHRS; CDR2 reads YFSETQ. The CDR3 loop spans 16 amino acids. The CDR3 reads CASSLLGLAGYNEQFF. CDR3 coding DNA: TGCGCCAGCAGCTTGTTGGGACTAGCGGGGTACAATGAGCAGTTCTTC.

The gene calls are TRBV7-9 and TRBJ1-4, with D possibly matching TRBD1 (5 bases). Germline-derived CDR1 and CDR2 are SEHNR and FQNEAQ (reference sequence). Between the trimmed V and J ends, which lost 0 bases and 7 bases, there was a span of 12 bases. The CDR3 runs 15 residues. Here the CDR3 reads CASSLAWGLGEKLFF. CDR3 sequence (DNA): TGTGCCAGCAGCTTAGCGTGGGGCCTGGGTGAAAAACTGTTTTTT.

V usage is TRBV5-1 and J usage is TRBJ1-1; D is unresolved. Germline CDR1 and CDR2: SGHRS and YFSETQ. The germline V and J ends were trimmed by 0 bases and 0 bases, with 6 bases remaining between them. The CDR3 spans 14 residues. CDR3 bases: TGCGCCAGCAGCTTGGGCCAGGTGAACACTGAAGCTTTCTTT. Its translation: CASSLGQVNTEAFF.

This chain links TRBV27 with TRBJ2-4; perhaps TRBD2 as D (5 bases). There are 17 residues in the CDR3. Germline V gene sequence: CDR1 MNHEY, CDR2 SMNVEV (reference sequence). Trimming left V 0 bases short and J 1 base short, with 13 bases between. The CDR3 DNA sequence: TGTGCCAGCAGTTTATCGTATGGAGGACGGGCCAAAAACATTCAGTACTTC. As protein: CASSLSYGGRAKNIQYF.

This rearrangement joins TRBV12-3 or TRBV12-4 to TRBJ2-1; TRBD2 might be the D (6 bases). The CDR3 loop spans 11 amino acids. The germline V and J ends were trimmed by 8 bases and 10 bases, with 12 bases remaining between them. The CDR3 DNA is TGTGCCAGCGGTGGGGGGAGCGAGCAGTTCTTC. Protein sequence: CASGGGSEQFF.

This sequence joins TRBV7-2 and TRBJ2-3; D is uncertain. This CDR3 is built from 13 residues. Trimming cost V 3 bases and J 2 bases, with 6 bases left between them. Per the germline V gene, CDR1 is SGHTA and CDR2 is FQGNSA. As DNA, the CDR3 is TGTGCCAGCAGCTTCTCTAACACAGATACGCAGTATTTT. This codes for CASSFSNTDTQYF.

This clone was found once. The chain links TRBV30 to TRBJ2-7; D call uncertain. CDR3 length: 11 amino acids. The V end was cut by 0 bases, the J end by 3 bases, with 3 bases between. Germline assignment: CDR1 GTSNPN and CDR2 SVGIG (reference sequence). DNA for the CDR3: TGTGCCTGGAGTGTCTACTACGAGCAGTACTTC. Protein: CAWSVYYEQYF.

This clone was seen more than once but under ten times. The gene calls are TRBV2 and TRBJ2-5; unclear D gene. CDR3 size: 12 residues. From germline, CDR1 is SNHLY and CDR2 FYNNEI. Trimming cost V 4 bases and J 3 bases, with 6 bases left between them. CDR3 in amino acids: CASSVQKETQYF. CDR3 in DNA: TGTGCCAGCAGTGTTCAGAAAGAGACCCAGTACTTC. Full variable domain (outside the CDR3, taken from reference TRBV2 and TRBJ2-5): EPEVTQTPSHQVTQMGQEVILRCVPISNHLYFYWYRQILGQKVEFLVSFYNNEISEKSEIFDDQFSVERPDGSNFTLKIRSTKLEDSAMYFCASSVQKETQYFGPGTRLLVL.